Here is one T cell receptor beta chain with its context. Its antigen is as yet unknown. The data derive from a study of cytomegalovirus exposure and HLA in healthy donors. Sequenced by immunoSEQ multiplex PCR; TCRdb stores in-frame clones only, minus some. The sample holds 160,000 or so clones, more than 70% seen once. Study-wide results and limits: Three CMV-associated chains were confirmed in vitro to be specific for CMV antigens. For cytomegalovirus status, the classifier reportedly gave diagnoses with high specificity and sensitivity. Associated with cytomegalovirus, according to the listing, were around 170 TCR beta chains.

Sequenced: PBMCs. The sequence came from a man younger than 30 in good health and CMV-seronegative.

CDR3 residues: CASSFPPGGGSGNEKLFF. As DNA, the CDR3 is TGTGCCAGCAGCTTTCCCCCGGGGGGCGGATCGGGTAATGAAAAACTGTTTTTT. This rearrangement joins TRBV5-5 to TRBJ1-4, with a tentative D call TRBD1 (6 bases). The CDR3 consists of 18 residues. CDR1 and CDR2 from the germline V gene are SGHKS and YYEKEE (reference sequence). V shed 2 bases and J shed 4 bases, with 21 bases lying between them.